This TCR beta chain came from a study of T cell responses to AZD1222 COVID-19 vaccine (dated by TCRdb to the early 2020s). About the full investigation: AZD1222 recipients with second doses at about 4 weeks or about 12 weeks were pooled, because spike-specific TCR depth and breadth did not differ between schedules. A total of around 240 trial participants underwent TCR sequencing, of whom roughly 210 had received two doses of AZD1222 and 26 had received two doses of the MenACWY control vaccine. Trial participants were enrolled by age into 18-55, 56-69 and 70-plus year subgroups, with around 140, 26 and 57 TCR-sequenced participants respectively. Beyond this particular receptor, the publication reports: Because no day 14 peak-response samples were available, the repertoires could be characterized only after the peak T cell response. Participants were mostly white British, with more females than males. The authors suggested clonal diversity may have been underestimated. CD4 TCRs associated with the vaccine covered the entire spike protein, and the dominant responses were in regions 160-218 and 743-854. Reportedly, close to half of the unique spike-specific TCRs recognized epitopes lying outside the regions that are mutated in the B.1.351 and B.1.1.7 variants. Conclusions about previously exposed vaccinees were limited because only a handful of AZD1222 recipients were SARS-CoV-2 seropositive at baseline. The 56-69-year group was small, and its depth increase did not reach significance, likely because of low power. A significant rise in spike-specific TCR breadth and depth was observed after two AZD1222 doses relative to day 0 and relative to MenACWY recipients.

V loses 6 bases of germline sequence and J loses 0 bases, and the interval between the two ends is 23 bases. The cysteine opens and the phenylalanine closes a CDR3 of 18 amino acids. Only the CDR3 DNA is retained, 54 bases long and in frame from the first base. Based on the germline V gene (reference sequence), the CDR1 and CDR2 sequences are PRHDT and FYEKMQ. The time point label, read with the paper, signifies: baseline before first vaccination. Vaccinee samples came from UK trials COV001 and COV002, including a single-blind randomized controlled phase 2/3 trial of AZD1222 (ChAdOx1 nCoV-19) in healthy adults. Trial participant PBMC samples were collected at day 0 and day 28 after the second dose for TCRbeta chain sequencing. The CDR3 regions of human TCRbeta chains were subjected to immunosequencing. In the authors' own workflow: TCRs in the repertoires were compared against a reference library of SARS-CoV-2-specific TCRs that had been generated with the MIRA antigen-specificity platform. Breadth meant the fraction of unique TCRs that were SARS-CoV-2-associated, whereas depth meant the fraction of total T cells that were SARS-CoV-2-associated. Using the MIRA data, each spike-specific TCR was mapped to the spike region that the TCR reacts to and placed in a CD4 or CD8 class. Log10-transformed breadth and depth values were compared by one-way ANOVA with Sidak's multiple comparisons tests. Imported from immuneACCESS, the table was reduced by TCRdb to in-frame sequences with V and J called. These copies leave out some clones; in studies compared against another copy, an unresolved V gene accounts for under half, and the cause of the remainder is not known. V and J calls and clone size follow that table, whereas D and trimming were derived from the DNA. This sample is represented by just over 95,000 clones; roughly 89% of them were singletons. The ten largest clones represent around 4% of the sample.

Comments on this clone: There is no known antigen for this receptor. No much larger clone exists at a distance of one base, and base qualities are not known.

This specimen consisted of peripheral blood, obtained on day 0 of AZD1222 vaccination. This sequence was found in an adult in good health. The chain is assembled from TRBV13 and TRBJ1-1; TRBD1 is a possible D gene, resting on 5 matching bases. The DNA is TGTGCCAGCAGAAACCTACAAGAGCGGACAAGGATGAACACTGAAGCTTTCTTT. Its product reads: CASRNLQERTRMNTEAFF.